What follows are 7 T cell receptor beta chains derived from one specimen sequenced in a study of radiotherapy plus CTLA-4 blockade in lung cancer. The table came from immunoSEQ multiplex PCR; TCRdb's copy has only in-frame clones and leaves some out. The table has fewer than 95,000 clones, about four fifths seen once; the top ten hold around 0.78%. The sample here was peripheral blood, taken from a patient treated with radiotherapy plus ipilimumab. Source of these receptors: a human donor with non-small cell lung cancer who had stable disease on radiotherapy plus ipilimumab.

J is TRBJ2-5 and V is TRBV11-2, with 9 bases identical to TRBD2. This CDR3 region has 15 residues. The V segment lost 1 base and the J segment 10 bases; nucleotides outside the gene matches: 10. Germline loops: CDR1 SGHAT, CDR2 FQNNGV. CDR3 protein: CASSLVSSGNRNQYF. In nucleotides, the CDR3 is TGTGCCAGCAGCTTAGTGTCTAGCGGGAACAGGAACCAGTACTTC.

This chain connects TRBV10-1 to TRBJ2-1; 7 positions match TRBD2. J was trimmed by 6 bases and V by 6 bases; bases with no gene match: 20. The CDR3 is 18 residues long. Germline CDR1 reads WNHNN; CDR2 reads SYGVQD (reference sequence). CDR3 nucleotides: TGCGCCAGCAGCACCCGGGACCGAGCCGGGACTAACTCCAATGAGCAGTTCTTC. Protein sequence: CASSTRDRAGTNSNEQFF.

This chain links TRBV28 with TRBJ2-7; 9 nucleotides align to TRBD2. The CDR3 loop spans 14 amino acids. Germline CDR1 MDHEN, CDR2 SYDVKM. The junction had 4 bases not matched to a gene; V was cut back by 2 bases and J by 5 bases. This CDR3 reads CASSLAGGRDEQYF. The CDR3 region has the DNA TGTGCCAGCAGTTTAGCGGGAGGGAGAGACGAGCAGTACTTC.

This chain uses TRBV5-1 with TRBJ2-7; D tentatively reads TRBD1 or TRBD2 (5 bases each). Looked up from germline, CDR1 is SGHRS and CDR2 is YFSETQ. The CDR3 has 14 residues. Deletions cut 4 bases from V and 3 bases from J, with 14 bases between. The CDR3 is CASSPGTAGYEQYF. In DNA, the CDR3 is TGCGCCAGCAGCCCCGGGACGGCGGGCTACGAGCAGTACTTC.

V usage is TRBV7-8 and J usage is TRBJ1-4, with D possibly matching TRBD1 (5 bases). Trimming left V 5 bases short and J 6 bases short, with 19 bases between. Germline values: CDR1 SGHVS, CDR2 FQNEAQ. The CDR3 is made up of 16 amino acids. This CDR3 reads CASSPTLGAGDEKLFF. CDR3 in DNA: TGTGCCAGCAGCCCCACTTTAGGGGCCGGGGATGAAAAACTGTTTTTT.

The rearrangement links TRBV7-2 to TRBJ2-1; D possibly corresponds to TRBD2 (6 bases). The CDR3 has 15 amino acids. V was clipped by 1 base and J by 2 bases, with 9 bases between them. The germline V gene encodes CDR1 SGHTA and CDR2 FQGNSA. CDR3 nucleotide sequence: TGTGCCAGCAGCTTAGGTCGGGAGCCCTACAATGAGCAGTTCTTC. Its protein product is CASSLGREPYNEQFF.

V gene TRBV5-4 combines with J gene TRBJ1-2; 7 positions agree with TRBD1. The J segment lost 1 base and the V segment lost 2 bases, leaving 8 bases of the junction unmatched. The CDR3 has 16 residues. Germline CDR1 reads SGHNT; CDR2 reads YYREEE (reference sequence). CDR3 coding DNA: TGTGCCAGCAGCTTATGGACAGGAGGTTATAACTATGGCTACACCTTC. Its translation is CASSLWTGGYNYGYTF.